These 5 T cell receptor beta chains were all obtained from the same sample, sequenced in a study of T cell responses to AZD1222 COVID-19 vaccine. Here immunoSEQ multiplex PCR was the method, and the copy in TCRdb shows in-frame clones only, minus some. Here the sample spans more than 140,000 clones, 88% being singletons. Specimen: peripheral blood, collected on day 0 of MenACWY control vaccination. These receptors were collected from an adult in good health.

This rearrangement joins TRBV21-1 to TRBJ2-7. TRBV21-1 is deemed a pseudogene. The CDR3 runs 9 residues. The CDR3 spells CASSKLRIF. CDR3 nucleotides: TGTGCCAGCAGTAAATTAAGGATCTTC.

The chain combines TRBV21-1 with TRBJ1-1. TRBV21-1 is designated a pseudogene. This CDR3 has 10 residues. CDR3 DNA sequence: TGTGCCAGCAGCAACTCTGAAGCTTTCTTT. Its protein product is CASSNSEAFF.

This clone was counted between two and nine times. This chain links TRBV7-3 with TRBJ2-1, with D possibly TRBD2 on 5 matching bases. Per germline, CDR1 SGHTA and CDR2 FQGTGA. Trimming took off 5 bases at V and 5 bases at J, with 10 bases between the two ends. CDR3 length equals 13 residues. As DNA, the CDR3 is TGTGCCAGCAGCAATAGCGTCAACAATGAGCAGTTCTTC. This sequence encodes CASSNSVNNEQFF.

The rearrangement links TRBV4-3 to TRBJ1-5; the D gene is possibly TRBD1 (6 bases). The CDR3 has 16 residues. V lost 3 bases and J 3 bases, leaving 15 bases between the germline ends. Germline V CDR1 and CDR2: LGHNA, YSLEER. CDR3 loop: CASSQSYRDDNQPQHF. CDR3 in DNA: TGCGCCAGCAGCCAGTCATACAGGGACGACAATCAGCCCCAGCATTTT.

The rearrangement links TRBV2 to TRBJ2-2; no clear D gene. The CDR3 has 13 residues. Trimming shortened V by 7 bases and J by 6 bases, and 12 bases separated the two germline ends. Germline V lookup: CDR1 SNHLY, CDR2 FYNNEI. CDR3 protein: CASTFSGAGELFF. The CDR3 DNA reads TGTGCCAGCACCTTCTCTGGAGCCGGGGAGCTGTTTTTT. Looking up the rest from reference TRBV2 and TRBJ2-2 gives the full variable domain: EPEVTQTPSHQVTQMGQEVILRCVPISNHLYFYWYRQILGQKVEFLVSFYNNEISEKSEIFDDQFSVERPDGSNFTLKIRSTKLEDSAMYFCASTFSGAGELFFGEGSRLTVL.